Listed below are T cell receptor beta chains from one sample, sequenced in a study of identifying expanded T cells in peripheral blood. The method was immunoSEQ multiplex PCR; TCRdb's version includes in-frame clones alone and lacks a portion of them. The repertoire holds approximately 100,000 clones, with 88% as singletons. The sequenced material came from blood. The receptor source for this set is a person aged 18 to 75 in good health. CDR3s include the opening cysteine and the closing phenylalanine or tryptophan. D genes are given only for firm matches. The size field is filled for only some rows; it gives once, few, many or a size class.

v_call	cdr3_length	j_call	clone_size	d_call	cdr3_nt	cdr3_aa
TRBV5-1	17	TRBJ2-1	.	.	TGCGCCAGCAGCTTGGTCCGGGCCGGAGGCCCATACAATGAGCAGTTCTTC	CASSLVRAGGPYNEQFF
TRBV5-6	16	TRBJ1-6	.	.	TGTGCCAGCAGCTTCATCACATGGTCCTATAATTCACCCCTCCACTTT	CASSFITWSYNSPLHF
TRBV7-2	15	TRBJ2-1	.	.	TGTGCCAGCAGCTATGCAGGGACAACGGCTGCTGAGCAGTTCTTC	CASSYAGTTAAEQFF
TRBV29-1	11	TRBJ2-7	.	.	TGCAGCGTTGACGAGTCCTACGAGCAGTACTTC	CSVDESYEQYF
TRBV9	16	TRBJ2-3	.	TRBD2	TGTGCCAGCAGCGTTTTGGGGGGACTAGACTCAGATACGCAGTATTTT	CASSVLGGLDSDTQYF
TRBV20-1	11	TRBJ2-2	.	.	TGCAGTGCTAGAGTCCCCGGGGAGCTGTTTTTT	CSARVPGELFF
TRBV7-3	18	TRBJ2-2	once	.	TGTGCCAGCAGCTTAAACACGGCTGGACATTCGAACACCGGGGAGCTGTTTTTT	CASSLNTAGHSNTGELFF
TRBV27	15	TRBJ2-1	.	.	TGTGCCAGCACCCTGGCCCTGAGCTCCTACAATGAGCAGTTCTTC	CASTLALSSYNEQFF
TRBV5-1	14	TRBJ2-5	.	TRBD1	TGCGCCAGCGAGCGGGACAGGGGGCAAGAGACCCAGTACTTC	CASERDRGQETQYF
TRBV28	9	TRBJ1-5	.	.	TGTGCGACGGGTCAGCCCCAGCATTTT	CATGQPQHF
TRBV19	14	TRBJ1-2	.	TRBD1	TGTGCCAGTAGTCCCAGGACAGGGGGCTATGGCTACACCTTC	CASSPRTGGYGYTF
TRBV28	14	TRBJ1-4	once	TRBD1	TGTGCCAGCAGCCCCGGGACAGAAAATGAAAAACTGTTTTTT	CASSPGTENEKLFF
TRBV7-9	14	TRBJ2-1	.	.	TGTGCCAGCAGCACCTCGGGGGGCAAGAATGAGCAGTTCTTC	CASSTSGGKNEQFF
TRBV11-2	16	TRBJ1-1	.	TRBD1	TGTGCCAGCAGCTCTCGACAGGGGGCAGTGGGCACTGAAGCTTTCTTT	CASSSRQGAVGTEAFF
TRBV18	17	TRBJ2-5	.	.	TGTGCCAGCTCACCCCGAGCTAGTGGGTCCTCTGGGGAGACCCAGTACTTC	CASSPRASGSSGETQYF
TRBV6-6	12	TRBJ1-4	.	.	TGTGCCAGCAGTGCAGCCCAGGGGTCACTGTTTTTT	CASSAAQGSLFF
TRBV28	14	TRBJ2-7	once	TRBD2	TGTGCCAGCACCCCCCCCCTGGGGGGGGGAGAGCAGTACTTC	CASTPPLGGGEQYF
TRBV10-1	12	TRBJ2-3	.	.	TGCGCCAGCAGTGAGAGCACAGATACGCAGTATTTT	CASSESTDTQYF
TRBV27	17	TRBJ2-7	.	TRBD2	TGTGCCAGCAGTTTATCGTTGGGACGGACTAGCGGGAGTAGGCGGTACTTC	CASSLSLGRTSGSRRYF
TRBV27	16	TRBJ2-2	.	.	TGTGCCAGCAGTTTGAGGAGGGTAGTTCGGACCGGGGAGCTGTTTTTT	CASSLRRVVRTGELFF
TRBV10-3	15	TRBJ2-1	.	.	TGTGCCATCAGTGGGGGCTCCCGGGACCCCAATGAGCAGTTCTTC	CAISGGSRDPNEQFF
TRBV18	19	TRBJ2-2	.	TRBD1	TGTGCCAGCTCCGATCGGGACAGGAGGCTTTATGCGAACACCGGGGAGCTGTTTTTT	CASSDRDRRLYANTGELFF
TRBV4-1	17	TRBJ2-2	.	TRBD2	TGCGCCAGCAGCCAAGAGTCGGCGGGAGATAGCACCGGGGAGCTGTTTTTT	CASSQESAGDSTGELFF
TRBV6-6	14	TRBJ2-4	.	.	TGTGCCAGCAGTTCGCTCAGGATAAAAAACATTCAGTACTTC	CASSSLRIKNIQYF
TRBV5-6	16	TRBJ2-7	.	TRBD2	TGTGCCAGCAGCAAATACCCTAGCGGGACCCACTACGAGCAGTACTTC	CASSKYPSGTHYEQYF
TRBV9	14	TRBJ1-3	.	.	TGTGCCAGCAGCGACGGGCAGCTTGGAAACACCATATATTTT	CASSDGQLGNTIYF
TRBV28	15	TRBJ1-3	once	.	TGTGCCAGCAGCCGAACAGGGTTCTCTGGAAACACCATATATTTT	CASSRTGFSGNTIYF
TRBV28	13	TRBJ1-1	.	.	TGTGCCAGCAGGGACAGAAGTCTCGTTGAAGCTTTCTTT	CASRDRSLVEAFF